Listed below are T cell receptor beta chains from one sample, sequenced in a study of cytomegalovirus exposure and HLA in healthy donors. TCRdb's copy holds only in-frame clones and misses some; the assay was immunoSEQ multiplex PCR. The profile shows approximately 100,000 clones, more than 65% of them singletons. The material sequenced was PBMCs. These receptors all come from a woman in her late teens or twenties in good health and CMV-seronegative. Each CDR3 is given with its conserved first and last residue.

v_call	j_call	cdr3_aa
TRBV5-6	TRBJ2-7	CASSSAADSEQYF
TRBV7-3	TRBJ1-1	CASSLTGVNTEAFF
TRBV18	-	CASSLNRGLDEQYF
TRBV11-2	TRBJ1-1	CASSLDLDSEAFF
TRBV27	TRBJ2-5	CASSTQRDIKETQYF
TRBV4-3	TRBJ2-3	CASSQDKGGGAGTDTQYF
TRBV28	TRBJ1-4	CASSGRQGAGEKLFF
TRBV5-4	TRBJ2-7	CASSLSVGQFRGQYF
TRBV18	TRBJ2-7	CASSPIGRGGYEQYF
TRBV2	TRBJ1-2	CASSEAGHGYTF
TRBV6-4	TRBJ2-3	CASSEFGLTENTDTQYF
TRBV2	TRBJ2-7	CGGGSSYEQYF
TRBV28	-	CASSTRTSLLYYEQYF
TRBV15	TRBJ2-7	CATSRVLRGTYEQYF
TRBV19	TRBJ2-7	CASSITSGGSYEQYF
TRBV5-6	TRBJ1-5	CASSFGSGYQPQHF
TRBV7-6	TRBJ1-1	CASSPQVWNTEAFF
TRBV7-2	TRBJ2-1	CASSLPIIGTGGSYNEQFF
TRBV4-1	TRBJ1-4	CASSQVTDEKLFF
TRBV28	TRBJ1-2	CASSLRPGQGLLYTF
TRBV6-5	TRBJ1-5	CASKGSQGASQPQHF
TRBV6-4	TRBJ1-1	CASSDGMNTEAFF
TRBV6-1	TRBJ1-2	CASSVHRGYTF
TRBV11-1	TRBJ2-7	CASSLAYGGLYEQYF
TRBV18	TRBJ2-7	CASSPPSNYEQYF
TRBV28	TRBJ1-1	CASSAWDRGTGAFF
TRBV4-1	TRBJ2-5	CASSQDPAGGHQETQYF
TRBV18	TRBJ1-3	CASSRDSLSGNTIYF
TRBV2	TRBJ2-1	CASYGGLRDGEQFF
TRBV11-2	TRBJ1-1	CASSLVTGTEAFF
TRBV7-2	TRBJ2-1	CASSLRDRGGVEQFF
TRBV6-5	TRBJ2-1	CASGRQGGYNEQFF
TRBV28	TRBJ1-5	CASLPPTGRVNQPQHF
TRBV7-9	TRBJ1-1	CASSSEQGITEAFF
TRBV9	TRBJ1-2	CASSANRGGYTF
TRBV28	TRBJ1-3	CASSLLGVGNTIYF
TRBV7-2	TRBJ2-7	CASSVGTRIYEQYF
TRBV7-2	TRBJ2-3	CASSLAAGASADTQYF
TRBV15	TRBJ2-6	CATSSDSSGANVLTF
TRBV15	TRBJ1-2	CATSRDAGNYGYTF